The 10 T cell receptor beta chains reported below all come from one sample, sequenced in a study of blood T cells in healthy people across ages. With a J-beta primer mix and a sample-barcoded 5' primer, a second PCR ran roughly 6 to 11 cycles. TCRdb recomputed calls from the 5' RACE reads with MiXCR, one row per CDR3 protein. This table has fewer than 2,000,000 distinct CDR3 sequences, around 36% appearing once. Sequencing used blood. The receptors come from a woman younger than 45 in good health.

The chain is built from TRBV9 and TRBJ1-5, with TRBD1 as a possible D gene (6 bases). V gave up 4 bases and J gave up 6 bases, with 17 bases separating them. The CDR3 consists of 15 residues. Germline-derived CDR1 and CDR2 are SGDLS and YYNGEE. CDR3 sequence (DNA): TGTGCCAGCAGCTTGGATGGGGGGCTGGGTCAGCCCCAGCATTTT. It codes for CASSLDGGLGQPQHF.

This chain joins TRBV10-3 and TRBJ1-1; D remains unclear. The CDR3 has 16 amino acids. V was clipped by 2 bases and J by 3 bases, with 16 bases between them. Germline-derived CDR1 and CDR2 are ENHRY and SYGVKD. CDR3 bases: TGTGCCATCAGTGAGCGGCCAGGCAAGGCGGACACTGAAGCTTTCTTT. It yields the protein CAISERPGKADTEAFF.

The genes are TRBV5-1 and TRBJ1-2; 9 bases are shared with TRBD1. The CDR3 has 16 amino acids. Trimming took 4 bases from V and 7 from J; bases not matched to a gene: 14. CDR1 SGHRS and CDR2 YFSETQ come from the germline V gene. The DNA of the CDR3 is TGCGCCAGCAGCCGATATAGACAGGGGGAAGGCTGTGGCTACACCTTC. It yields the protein CASSRYRQGEGCGYTF.

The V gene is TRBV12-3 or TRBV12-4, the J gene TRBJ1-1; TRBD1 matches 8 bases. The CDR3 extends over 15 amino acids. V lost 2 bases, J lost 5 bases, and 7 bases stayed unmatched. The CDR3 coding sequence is TGTGCCAGCAGTTTACGTCAGGGGGCGATGACTGAAGCTTTCTTT. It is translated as CASSLRQGAMTEAFF.

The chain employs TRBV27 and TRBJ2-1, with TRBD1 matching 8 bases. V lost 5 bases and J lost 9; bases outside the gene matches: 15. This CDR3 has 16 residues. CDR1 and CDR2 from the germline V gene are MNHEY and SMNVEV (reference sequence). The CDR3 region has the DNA TGTGCCAGCAGTCCGCTGGGACAGGCACTGGGGGCTGAGCAGTTCTTC. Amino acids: CASSPLGQALGAEQFF.

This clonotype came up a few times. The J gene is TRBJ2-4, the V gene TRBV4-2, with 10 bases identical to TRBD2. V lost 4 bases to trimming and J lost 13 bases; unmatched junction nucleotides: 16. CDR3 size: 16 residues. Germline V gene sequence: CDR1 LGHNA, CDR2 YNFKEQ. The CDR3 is CASSPTWTSGTGEQYF. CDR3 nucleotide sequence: TGTGCCAGCAGCCCAACCTGGACTAGCGGTACCGGGGAGCAGTACTTC.

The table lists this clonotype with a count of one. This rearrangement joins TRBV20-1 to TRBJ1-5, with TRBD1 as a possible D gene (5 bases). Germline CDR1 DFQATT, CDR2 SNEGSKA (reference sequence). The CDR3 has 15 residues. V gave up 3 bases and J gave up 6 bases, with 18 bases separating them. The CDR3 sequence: CSARRPGGTSQPQHF. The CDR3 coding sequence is TGCAGTGCTAGGAGGCCTGGGGGGACGAGTCAGCCCCAGCATTTT.

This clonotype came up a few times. CDR3 coding DNA: TGTGCCAGCAGTGCAACAGGGCTAGGAGCTTTCTTT. Amino acid sequence: CASSATGLGAFF. This chain uses TRBV25-1 with TRBJ1-1, with D maybe TRBD1 (6 bases). The V and J ends lost 4 bases and 10 bases respectively, with 13 bases between them. Germline assignment: CDR1 MGHDK and CDR2 SYGVNS. The CDR3 totals 12 residues. The full variable domain, with the rest looked up from reference TRBV25-1 and TRBJ1-1, is EADIYQTPRYLVIGTGKKITLECSQTMGHDKMYWYQQDPGMELHLIHYSYGVNSTEKGDLSSESTVSRIRTEHFPLTLESARPSHTSQYLCASSATGLGAFFGQGTRLTVV.

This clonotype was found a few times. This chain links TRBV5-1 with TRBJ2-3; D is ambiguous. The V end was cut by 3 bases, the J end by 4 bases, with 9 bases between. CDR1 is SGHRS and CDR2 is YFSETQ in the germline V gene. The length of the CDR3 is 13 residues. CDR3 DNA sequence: TGCGCCAGCAGCTCCGATGGGGCAGATACGCAGTATTTT. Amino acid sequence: CASSSDGADTQYF.

CDR3 region: CASIQHNEQFF. The CDR3 bases are TGTGCCAGCATTCAGCACAATGAGCAGTTCTTC. The chain couples TRBV28 to TRBJ2-1, with no clear D. V lost 7 bases to trimming and J lost 5 bases, with 6 bases between them. The CDR3 covers 11 residues. Germline V gene lookup returns CDR1 MDHEN and CDR2 SYDVKM.